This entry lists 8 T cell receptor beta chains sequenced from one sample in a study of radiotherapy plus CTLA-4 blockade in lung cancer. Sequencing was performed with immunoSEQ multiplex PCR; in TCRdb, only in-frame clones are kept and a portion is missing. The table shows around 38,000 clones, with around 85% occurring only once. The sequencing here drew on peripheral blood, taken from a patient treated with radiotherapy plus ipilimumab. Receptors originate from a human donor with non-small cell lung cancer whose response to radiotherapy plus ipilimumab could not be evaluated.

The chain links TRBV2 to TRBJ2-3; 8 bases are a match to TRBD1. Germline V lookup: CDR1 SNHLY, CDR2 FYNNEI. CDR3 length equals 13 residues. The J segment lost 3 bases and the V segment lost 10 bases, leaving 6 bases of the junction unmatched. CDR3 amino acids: CATNRGATDTQYF. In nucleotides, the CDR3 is TGTGCCACCAACAGGGGGGCAACAGATACGCAGTATTTT.

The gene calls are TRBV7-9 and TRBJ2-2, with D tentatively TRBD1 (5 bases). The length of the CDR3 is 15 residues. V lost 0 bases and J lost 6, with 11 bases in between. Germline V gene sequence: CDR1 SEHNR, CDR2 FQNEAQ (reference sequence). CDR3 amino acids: CASSLAGSGPGELFF. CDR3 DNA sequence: TGTGCCAGCAGCTTAGCGGGGTCAGGGCCCGGGGAGCTGTTTTTT.

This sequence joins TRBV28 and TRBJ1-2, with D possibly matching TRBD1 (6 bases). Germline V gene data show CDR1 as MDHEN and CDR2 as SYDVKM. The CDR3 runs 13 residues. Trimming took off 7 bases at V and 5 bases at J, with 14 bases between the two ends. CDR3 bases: TGTGCCAGCACCACACCTACAGGGTATGGCTACACCTTC. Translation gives CASTTPTGYGYTF.

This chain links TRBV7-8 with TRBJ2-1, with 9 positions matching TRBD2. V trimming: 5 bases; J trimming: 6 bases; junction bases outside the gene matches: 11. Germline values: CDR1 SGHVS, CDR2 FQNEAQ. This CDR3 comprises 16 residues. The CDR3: CASSLRTSVMGNEQFF. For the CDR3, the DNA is TGTGCCAGCAGCCTGCGGACTAGCGTAATGGGCAATGAGCAGTTCTTC.

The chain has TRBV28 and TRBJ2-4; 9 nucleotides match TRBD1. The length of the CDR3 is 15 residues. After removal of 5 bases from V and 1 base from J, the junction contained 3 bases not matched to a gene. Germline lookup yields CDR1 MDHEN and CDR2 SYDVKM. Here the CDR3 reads CASSGQGTAKNIQYF. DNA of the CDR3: TGTGCCAGCAGTGGACAGGGGACGGCCAAAAACATTCAGTACTTC.

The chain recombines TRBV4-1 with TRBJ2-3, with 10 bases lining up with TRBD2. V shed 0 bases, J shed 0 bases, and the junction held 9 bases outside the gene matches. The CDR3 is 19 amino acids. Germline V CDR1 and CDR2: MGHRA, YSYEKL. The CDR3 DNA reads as TGCGCCAGCAGCCAAGATGGGAGCGGGGGGGCGTGGAGCACAGATACGCAGTATTTT. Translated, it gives CASSQDGSGGAWSTDTQYF.

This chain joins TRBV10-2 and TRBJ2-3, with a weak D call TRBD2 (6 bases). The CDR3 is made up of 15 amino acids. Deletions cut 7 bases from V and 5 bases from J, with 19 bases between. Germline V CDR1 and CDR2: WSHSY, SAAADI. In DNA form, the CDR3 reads TGCGCCAGCAAAGAAGGAGGGAGAGAGGGAGATACGCAGTATTTT. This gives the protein CASKEGGREGDTQYF.

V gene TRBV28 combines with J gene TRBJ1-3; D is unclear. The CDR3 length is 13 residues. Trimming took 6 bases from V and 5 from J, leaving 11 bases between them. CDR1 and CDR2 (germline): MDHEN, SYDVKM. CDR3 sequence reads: CASRATIRNTIYF. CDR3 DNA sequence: TGTGCCAGCAGGGCGACAATACGAAACACCATATATTTT.